This TCR beta chain was retrieved from a study of cytomegalovirus exposure and HLA in healthy donors. The ends were cut back, 4 bases at V and 3 bases at J, with 18 bases in the middle. Germline CDR1 KGHSH, CDR2 LQKENI. This CDR3 comprises 16 residues. In regard to this clone: Its antigen is not identified.

Study conclusions and caveats: Because they were indistinguishable, some V segments, including TRBV6-2 and TRBV6-3, were excluded. When a later analysis compared HLA-associated TCR beta chains with equally common others, the HLA-associated chains turned out to be more clonally expanded and to have lower generation probabilities. With further analysis later on, most CMV-associated TCR beta chains appeared HLA-restricted.

PCR employed 60 Vbeta and 13 Jbeta primers. The data were produced by immunoSEQ multiplex PCR, yet TCRdb's version contains in-frame clones alone and is incomplete. The table lists 170,000 or so clones, 65% to 85% of them singletons. This TCR was recovered from a woman aged 50 to 65 in good health and CMV-seropositive. Sequencing input: PBMCs. The rearrangement joins TRBV18 to TRBJ1-1; D perhaps matches TRBD1 (6 bases). CDR3 sequence reads: CASSLNFTGTHTEAFF. The CDR3 coding sequence is TGTGCCAGCTCACTTAACTTTACAGGGACGCACACTGAAGCTTTCTTT.